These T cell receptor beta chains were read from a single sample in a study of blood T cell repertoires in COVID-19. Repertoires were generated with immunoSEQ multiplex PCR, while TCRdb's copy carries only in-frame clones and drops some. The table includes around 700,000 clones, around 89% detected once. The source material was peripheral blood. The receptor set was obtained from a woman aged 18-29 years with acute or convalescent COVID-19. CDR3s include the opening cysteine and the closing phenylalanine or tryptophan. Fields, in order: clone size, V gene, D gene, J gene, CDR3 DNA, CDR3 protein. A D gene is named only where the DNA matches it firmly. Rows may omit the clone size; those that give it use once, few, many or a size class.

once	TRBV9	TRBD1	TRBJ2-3	TGTGCCAGCAGCGCCCTCCCGGGACAGGAGGGTGCAGATACGCAGTATTTT	CASSALPGQEGADTQYF
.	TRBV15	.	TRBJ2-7	TGTGCCACCAGCAGAGTCAGGGCTTCCTACGAGCAGTACTTC	CATSRVRASYEQYF
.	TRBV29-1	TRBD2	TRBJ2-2	TGCAGCGTTGGGGGACTAGCGGGGGCTGGGACCGGGGAGCTGTTTTTT	CSVGGLAGAGTGELFF
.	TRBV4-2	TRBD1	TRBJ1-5	TGTGCCAGCAGCCAAGTTGTGGGCGGGACAGGGGGCTTAAGGGTAGGCAATCAGCCCCAGCATTTT	CASSQVVGGTGGLRVGNQPQHF
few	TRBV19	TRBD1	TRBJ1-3	TGTGCCAGTAGACCAGGGGGAGGAAACACCATATATTTT	CASRPGGGNTIYF
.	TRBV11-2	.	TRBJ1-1	TGTGCCAGCAGCTTAGCCCCCGGGGGACGTACTGAAGCTTTCTTT	CASSLAPGGRTEAFF
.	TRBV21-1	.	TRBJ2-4	TGTGCCAGCAGCAACTGGGGACAGACTAAAAACATTCAGTACTTC	CASSNWGQTKNIQYF
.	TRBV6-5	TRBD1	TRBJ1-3	TGTGCCAGCTGGAGGCAGGGGGGAGCTGGAAACACCATATATTTT	CASWRQGGAGNTIYF
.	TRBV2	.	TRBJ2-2	TGTGCCAGCATTCTACTCCTCGAGGAACTGGCCGGGGAGCTGTTTTTT	CASILLLEELAGELFF
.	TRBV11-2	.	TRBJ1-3	TGTGCCAGCAGCTTAGATAGAGTCCTCTCTGGAAACACCATATATTTT	CASSLDRVLSGNTIYF
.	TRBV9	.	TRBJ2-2	TGTGCCAGCAGCGCCAAAATCACCGGGGAGCTGTTTTTT	CASSAKITGELFF
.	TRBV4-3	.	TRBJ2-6	TGCGCCAGCAGCCAAGACAGGGGCAGCGGGGCCAACGTCCTGACTTTC	CASSQDRGSGANVLTF
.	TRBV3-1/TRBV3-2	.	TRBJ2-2	TGTGCCAGCAGCTTGGACATCTCAGGTTTCAACACCGGGGAGCTGTTTTTT	CASSLDISGFNTGELFF
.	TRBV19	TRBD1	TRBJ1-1	TGTGCCAGTACCGTAACAGGGGGCGTCTACACTGAAGCTTTCTTT	CASTVTGGVYTEAFF
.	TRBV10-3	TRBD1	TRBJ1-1	TGTGCCATCAGTCTACAGGGGGTGGGCACTGAAGCTTTCTTT	CAISLQGVGTEAFF
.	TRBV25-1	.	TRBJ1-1	TGTGCCAGCAGGGCGGGGAGCACTGAAGCTTTCTTT	CASRAGSTEAFF
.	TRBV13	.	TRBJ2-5	TGTGCCAGCAGCTTCGGAAGACAGGCTCAAGAGACCCAGTACTTC	CASSFGRQAQETQYF
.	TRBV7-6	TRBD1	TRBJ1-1	TGTGCCAGCAGTTCAGGGGGCTACGGCACTGAAGCTTTCTTT	CASSSGGYGTEAFF
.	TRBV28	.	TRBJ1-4	TGTGCCACTTATCCGGGTCTTAATGAAAAACTGTTTTTT	CATYPGLNEKLFF
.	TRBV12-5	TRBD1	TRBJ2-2	TGTGCTAGTGGTTTGGTCCCGGGACAGTACCTCACCGGGGAGCTGTTTTTT	CASGLVPGQYLTGELFF
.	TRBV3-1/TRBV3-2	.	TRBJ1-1	TGTGCCAGCAGCCAGATGAGGACTGAAGCTTTCTTT	CASSQMRTEAFF
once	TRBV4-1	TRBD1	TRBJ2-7	TGCGCCAGCAGCGGAGGCACAGGGGTGCTGTACTTC	CASSGGTGVLYF
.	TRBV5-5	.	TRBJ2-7	TGTGCCAGCAGCCTCATGGGCGAGCTCGAGCAGTACTTC	CASSLMGELEQYF
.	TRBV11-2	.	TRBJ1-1	TGTGCCAGCAGCCCCCTGGGCATGAACACTGAAGCTTTCTTT	CASSPLGMNTEAFF
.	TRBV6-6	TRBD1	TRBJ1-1	TGTGCCAGCAGTAACAGGGGGCGAGCTTTCTTT	CASSNRGRAFF
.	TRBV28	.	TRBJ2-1	TGTGCCAGCAGTTTTACTGACAATGAGCAGTTCTTC	CASSFTDNEQFF
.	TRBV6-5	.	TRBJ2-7	TGTGCCAGCAGCGCCTCCTCAGGGCACGAGCAGTACTTC	CASSASSGHEQYF
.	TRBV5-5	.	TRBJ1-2	TGTGCCAGCAGCTTGGGCGCACCACACTATGGCTACACCTTC	CASSLGAPHYGYTF
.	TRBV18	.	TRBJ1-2	TGTGCCAGCTCACCCGACAGGTCCCCTGGAGGCTACACCTTC	CASSPDRSPGGYTF
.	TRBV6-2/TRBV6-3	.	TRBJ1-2	TGTGCCAGCAGTTACTCGAATCAGGGAGGGAGCTATGGCTACACCTTC	CASSYSNQGGSYGYTF
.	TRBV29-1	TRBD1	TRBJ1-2	TGCAGCGTTGCATATAGGGGACAGGGGGCGGGGTATGGCTACACCTTC	CSVAYRGQGAGYGYTF
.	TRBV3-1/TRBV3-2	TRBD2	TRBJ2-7	TGTGCCAGCAGCCAGTTCCGGGTACTAGCGGGGAGACCTCCATACGAGCAGTACTTC	CASSQFRVLAGRPPYEQYF
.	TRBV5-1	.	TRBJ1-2	TGCGCCAGCAGCTTGGCCTCAGGGGAAGGCTACACCTTC	CASSLASGEGYTF
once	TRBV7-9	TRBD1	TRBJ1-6	TGTGCCAGCAGCGTTAAAGGAGTGTGGGACAGGGGAAAAAATTCACCCCTCCACTTT	CASSVKGVWDRGKNSPLHF
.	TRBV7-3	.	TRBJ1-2	TGTGCCAGCAGCGGAGACAGTCTCCATGGCTACACCTTC	CASSGDSLHGYTF
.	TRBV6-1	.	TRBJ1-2	TGTGCCAGCAGTGAAGCGCTTCCAGGCCTGTATGGCTACACCTTC	CASSEALPGLYGYTF
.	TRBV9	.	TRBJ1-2	TGTGCCAGCAGCCCTCGGGGGGCAGACTATGGCTACACCTTC	CASSPRGADYGYTF
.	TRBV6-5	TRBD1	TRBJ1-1	TGTGCCAGCAGTTACAGCAGGGGGAGCACTGAAGCTTTCTTT	CASSYSRGSTEAFF
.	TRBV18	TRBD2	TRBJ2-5	TGTGCCAGCTCACCCCCAGGCGGGGGGCCTAAGGGGACCCAGTACTTC	CASSPPGGGPKGTQYF
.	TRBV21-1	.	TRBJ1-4	TGTGCCAGCATCGAGGGGACAGGCTCTGAAAAACTGTTTTTT	CASIEGTGSEKLFF
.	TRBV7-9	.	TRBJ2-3	TGTGCCAGCAGCGACAGCCAGGGTCCAGATACGCAGTATTTT	CASSDSQGPDTQYF
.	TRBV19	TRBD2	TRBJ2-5	TGTGCCAGTAGCGGGAGGAGGAGGGAGACCCAGTACTTC	CASSGRRRETQYF
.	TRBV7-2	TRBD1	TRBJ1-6	TGTGCCAGCAGCCTAGAGCCAGGGGGCAATTCACCCCTCCACTTT	CASSLEPGGNSPLHF
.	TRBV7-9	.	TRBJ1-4	TGTGCCAGCAGCTTAGTGAACCGGGTCGAAAAACTGTTTTTT	CASSLVNRVEKLFF
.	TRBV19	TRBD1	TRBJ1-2	TGTGCCAGTAGCCTGGGACAGGGGGGAATAACTAACTATGGCTACACCTTC	CASSLGQGGITNYGYTF
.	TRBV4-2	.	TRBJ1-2	TGTGCCAGCAGCCAGGGTTTGGGGGGTGGGGATGGCTACACCTTC	CASSQGLGGGDGYTF
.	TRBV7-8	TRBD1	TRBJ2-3	TGTGCCAGCAGCTTAGCAGGGACAGGTCCACAGGGTACGCAGTATTTT	CASSLAGTGPQGTQYF
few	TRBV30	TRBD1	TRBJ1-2	TGTGCCTGGAGTCCCCCGGACAGGGCTAACTATGGCTACACCTTC	CAWSPPDRANYGYTF
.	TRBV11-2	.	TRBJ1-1	TGTGCCAGCAGCTTAAGGCGGGGGAGGTTTACTGAAGCTTTCTTT	CASSLRRGRFTEAFF
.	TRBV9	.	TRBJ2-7	TGTGCCAGCAGCGTGGCAGGGGATCCCCGTGAGACCTACGAGCAGTACTTC	CASSVAGDPRETYEQYF
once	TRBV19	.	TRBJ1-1	TGTGCCACCAACCCCGGGTGGGGAGGGACTGAAGCTTTCTTT	CATNPGWGGTEAFF
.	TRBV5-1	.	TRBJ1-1	TGCGCCAGCAGCTTCACCAGACAGTTGAACACTGAAGCTTTCTTT	CASSFTRQLNTEAFF